This TCR beta chain was sequenced during a study of response to subunit inactivated influenza vaccine. The study, taken as a whole, reports: There was a suggestion from the authors that each seasonal influenza vaccination recruits few new T cells.

MiXCR was run by TCRdb on the RT-PCR reads, yielding one entry per CDR3 protein. The sample records hundreds of thousands of distinct CDR3 sequences, 15% to 20% being singletons. V lost 1 base and J lost 7; bases outside the gene matches: 9. The CDR3 consists of 15 residues. CDR1 and CDR2 (germline): DFQATT, SNEGSKA (reference sequence). Regarding this clonotype: Its matching antigen is unknown.

The sequencing here drew on PBMCs from blood, taken about 5 days after vaccination. The receptor was derived from a man in his fifties who received an inactivated influenza vaccine. The J gene is TRBJ2-1, the V gene TRBV20-1, with 8 positions matching TRBD1. The CDR3: CSARGHRGNQNEQFF. As DNA, the CDR3 is TGCAGTGCTAGAGGTCACAGGGGGAATCAGAATGAGCAGTTCTTC.